This is a list of T cell receptor beta chains from one sample in a study of vaccination effects on CD4 cells after COVID-19. Produced via immunoSEQ multiplex PCR; TCRdb's table is partial and in-frame only. The sample consists of around 19,000 clones, approximately 70% of them appearing once. No antigens are known for them. The sequencing used CD4+ T cells from PBMCs cultured with HCoV-NL63 spike peptides, collected before COVID-19 vaccination. Source of these receptors: a human donor who received a COVID-19 vaccine. CDR3s include the opening cysteine and the closing phenylalanine or tryptophan. D genes are given only for firm matches. Clone size is stated in some rows and not others, as once, few, many or a class when expanded.

clone_size	v_call	j_call	d_call	cdr3_nt	cdr3_aa
few	TRBV6-4	TRBJ2-1	-	TGTGCCAGCAGCCCACAGGGAAGATCCTACAATGAGCAGTTCTTC	CASSPQGRSYNEQFF
-	TRBV6-6	TRBJ1-4	TRBD1	TGTGCCAGCAGTCATAGGACAGGAGCCTCAACTAATGAAAAACTGTTTTTT	CASSHRTGASTNEKLFF
-	TRBV5-1	TRBJ1-1	-	TGCGCCAGCAGCTTGGAAGGACAACTTTATGATGAAGCTTTCTTT	CASSLEGQLYDEAFF
-	TRBV7-8	TRBJ1-1	TRBD1	TGTGCCAGCAGCCAGGGACAGGGGGCGATGGTGGCTTTCTTT	CASSQGQGAMVAFF
-	TRBV7-8	TRBJ2-1	-	TGTGCCAGCAGCTTATCTTACACCAGCTCCTACAATGAGCAGTTCTTC	CASSLSYTSSYNEQFF
-	TRBV2	TRBJ2-7	-	TGTGCCAGCAGCCCTGACATAGCCGAGCAGTACTTC	CASSPDIAEQYF
-	TRBV6-1	TRBJ2-7	-	TGTGCCAGCAGTTCCCGCGACAGGATCTCCTACGAGCAGTACTTC	CASSSRDRISYEQYF
few	TRBV9	TRBJ2-2	-	TGTGCCAGCAGCGTAGGAGGGAAGAACACCGGGGAGCTGTTTTTT	CASSVGGKNTGELFF
-	TRBV5-1	TRBJ2-5	TRBD2	TGCGCCAGCAGCATTATAGCGGGGGGGGAAGAGACCCAGTACTTC	CASSIIAGGEETQYF
-	TRBV6-5	TRBJ1-5	-	TGTGCCAGCAGTAAACAGGGAAGCAATCAGCCCCAGCATTTT	CASSKQGSNQPQHF
-	TRBV19	TRBJ2-6	-	TGTGCCAGTAGTTCTCCCTCCCGCGCCGGGGCCAACGTCCTGACTTTC	CASSSPSRAGANVLTF
once	TRBV18	TRBJ2-7	TRBD2	TGTGCCAGCTCAGAAACTAGCGGGAGTGGCGAGCAGTACTTC	CASSETSGSGEQYF
medium-sized	TRBV7-2	TRBJ2-7	TRBD2	TGTGCCAGCAGCTTAGGGCCTAGCGGGAGAACTTACTTC	CASSLGPSGRTYF
once	TRBV18	TRBJ1-1	-	TGTGCCAGCTCACCAATTTCTTCAGGGTCGGGACGGAACACTGAAGCTTTCTTT	CASSPISSGSGRNTEAFF
-	TRBV4-1	TRBJ2-7	TRBD1	TGCGCCAGCAGCCAGGGCACAGGGGGCGCGTCCTACGAGCAGTACTTC	CASSQGTGGASYEQYF
-	TRBV7-8	TRBJ2-7	-	TGTGCCAGCAGCAGGGACGCCCACTACGAGCAGTACTTC	CASSRDAHYEQYF
-	TRBV27	TRBJ2-7	TRBD2	TGTGCCAGCAGGTCGGGACTAGCGGGCTACGAGCAGTACTTC	CASRSGLAGYEQYF
-	TRBV9	TRBJ2-3	TRBD2	TGTGCCAGCAGCTTCACAACGGGAGGGCGGACAGATACGCAGTATTTT	CASSFTTGGRTDTQYF
-	TRBV30	TRBJ1-5	-	TGTGCCTGGAGTGTACAAGGGGATCAGCCCCAGCATTTT	CAWSVQGDQPQHF
-	TRBV2	TRBJ1-2	-	TGTGCCAGCAGTGGAATGGACGGTAAGTACTATGGCTACACCTTC	CASSGMDGKYYGYTF
-	TRBV10-1	TRBJ2-5	TRBD2	TGCGCCAGCAGTGATGGGCCTAGCGGAAACCAAGAGACCCAGTACTTC	CASSDGPSGNQETQYF
-	TRBV7-2	TRBJ2-5	TRBD2	TGTGCCAGCAGCTTCCTAGCGGGGACCCAAGAGACCCAGTACTTC	CASSFLAGTQETQYF
medium-sized	TRBV10-3	TRBJ1-5	-	TGTGCCATCAGACAGGGCCTTGAGGGGAACCAGCCCCAGCATTTT	CAIRQGLEGNQPQHF
-	TRBV11-2	TRBJ2-7	-	TGTGCCAGCAGCTTAGGTCCGGCAGGGGCCTACGAGCAGTACTTC	CASSLGPAGAYEQYF
-	TRBV10-1	TRBJ2-3	-	TGCGCCAGCAGTGACCCCGGAAGATTGGTAGATACGCAGTATTTT	CASSDPGRLVDTQYF
-	TRBV5-1	TRBJ1-4	-	TGCGCCAGCAGCTTACAGGGAGTTCGTAATGAAAAACTGTTTTTT	CASSLQGVRNEKLFF
-	TRBV12-3/TRBV12-4	TRBJ1-1	-	TGTGCCAGCAGTTTCGTCACCTACACTGAAGCTTTCTTT	CASSFVTYTEAFF
-	TRBV7-9	TRBJ2-1	-	TGTGCCAGCAGCTTAACAGGGCTCTACAATGAGCAGTTCTTC	CASSLTGLYNEQFF
few	TRBV2	TRBJ2-5	TRBD2	TGTGCCAGCAGGAAGGAACTAGCGGGCGAGACCCAGTACTTC	CASRKELAGETQYF
-	TRBV4-1	TRBJ2-3	TRBD1	TGCGCCAGCAGCCAACATGGACAGGCCACAGATACGCAGTATTTT	CASSQHGQATDTQYF
-	TRBV7-9	TRBJ2-7	-	TGTGCCAGCAGCTTACCCCGGGGGTCAACCTACGAGCAGTACTTC	CASSLPRGSTYEQYF
-	TRBV11-2	TRBJ2-5	-	TGTGCCAGCAGCTTGAACCAAGAGACCCAGTACTTC	CASSLNQETQYF
-	TRBV5-4	TRBJ2-5	TRBD2	TGTGCCAGCCGGAGCGGGGGCGACCAAGAGACCCAGTACTTC	CASRSGGDQETQYF
-	TRBV5-1	TRBJ2-5	-	TGCGCCAGCAGCTTGTGGTCACTGAACCAAGAGACCCAGTACTTC	CASSLWSLNQETQYF
-	TRBV27	TRBJ1-4	-	TGTGCCAGCAGTTTGGGACCCGGGGGGGGTGAAAAACTGTTTTTT	CASSLGPGGGEKLFF
-	TRBV2	TRBJ2-3	-	TGTGCCAGCAGGAGACGAACCGGAAGCCTGGCAGATACGCAGTATTTT	CASRRRTGSLADTQYF
-	TRBV19	TRBJ2-3	-	TGTGCCAGTAGTATCCAGGGTTCAGATACGCAGTATTTT	CASSIQGSDTQYF
few	TRBV3-1/TRBV3-2	TRBJ2-5	-	TGTGCCAGCAGCCAGAATCTACTAGCCCCAGGGGAGACCCAGTACTTC	CASSQNLLAPGETQYF
-	TRBV19	TRBJ1-2	-	TGTGCCAGCAGACCTCCCACGGATAACTATGGCTACACCTTC	CASRPPTDNYGYTF
few	TRBV5-1	TRBJ2-5	TRBD1	TGCGCCAGCAGCTTGGGGGGACAGGTTCAAGAGACCCAGTACTTC	CASSLGGQVQETQYF
-	TRBV28	TRBJ1-6	TRBD1	TGTGCCAGCAGTGGAGGACAGGGCCATAATTCACCCCTCCACTTT	CASSGGQGHNSPLHF